This T cell receptor beta chain was found in a study of T cell responses to AZD1222 COVID-19 vaccine. Study results and caveats: Spike-specific TCR breadth and depth went up after people got two AZD1222 doses.

Worth noting for this clone: Its antigen is currently unknown.

Method: immunoSEQ multiplex PCR; TCRdb's copy keeps in-frame clones and lacks some. Of some 180,000 clones in the sample, about 90% were seen once. This material consisted of peripheral blood, taken on day 0 of AZD1222 vaccination. The sequence derives from an adult in good health.

CDR3 in amino acids: CASSSPSGWKQFF. The CDR3 DNA reads as TGTGCCAGCAGCTCCCCTTCGGGATGGAAGCAGTTCTTC. The V gene is TRBV5-4, the J gene TRBJ2-1; tentatively, D is TRBD2 (5 bases). V was cut by 3 bases and J by 11 bases, with 15 bases left in between. The CDR3 covers 13 residues. The germline V gene encodes CDR1 SGHNT and CDR2 YYREEE (reference sequence).